The following is a T cell receptor (beta chain) sequence with its context. While infection was still active, Seattle patients were enrolled and then followed longitudinally. As originally analysed: Amplified reference gene primers provided the basis for estimating nucleated cell counts. This table comes from immunoSEQ multiplex PCR, and its TCRdb copy is limited to in-frame clones, with some not included. The V and J calls and clone size are taken from that table; D and trimming were inferred from the DNA. The table records 150,000 to 200,000 clones, over 80% of them present only once. These data belong to a study of blood T cell repertoires in COVID-19. The wider study: Acute-phase and convalescent COVID-19 samples originated in the United States, Italy and Spain. Sources were T cells, B-cell-depleted T cells, or PBMCs; the material itself was cDNA or gDNA.

V shed 4 bases and J shed 7 bases, with 10 bases lying between them. Germline CDR1 is KGHDR and CDR2 is SFDVKD. CDR3 size: 13 residues. Sequences were obtained from peripheral blood. This chain uses TRBV24-1 with TRBJ1-5, with D uncertain. The source of this sequence is a woman in her seventies with COVID-19, enrolled during active disease. CDR3 sequence reads: CATSDRRWQPQHF. Written as DNA, the CDR3 is TGTGCCACCAGTGACCGGAGGTGGCAGCCCCAGCATTTT.